This T cell receptor (beta chain) stems from a study of blood T cell repertoires in COVID-19. Study information: The United States, Italy and Spain were the sources of the acute and convalescent COVID-19 samples. PBMCs, B-cell-depleted T cells, or T cells provided the cDNA or gDNA that made up the material.

Original data processing: Reference gene primer amplification yielded estimated nucleated cell counts. The data were produced by immunoSEQ multiplex PCR, yet TCRdb's version contains in-frame clones alone and is incomplete. The V and J calls and the clone size are those of that table, but D and trimming were determined from the DNA. The table has hundreds of thousands of clones, roughly 91% seen once; the top ten hold 2% to 2.5%. Participants, about 18 to 95 years old, spanned about two dozen US areas. The CDR3 sequence is 12 residues long. V was shortened by 0 bases and J by 7 bases, with 8 bases between the two germline ends. Germline lookup yields CDR1 SGHRS and CDR2 YFSETQ.

This chain connects TRBV5-1 to TRBJ2-7; weak D call: TRBD2 (5 bases). The sequence derives from a woman aged 60 to 75 in a cohort exposed to, infected with or recovered from COVID-19 (not recorded which). Sequences were obtained from PBMCs or T cells enriched from blood (not recorded which). This chain's CDR3 is CASSLGEGEQYF. As DNA, the CDR3 is TGCGCCAGCAGCTTGGGAGAGGGAGAGCAGTACTTC.